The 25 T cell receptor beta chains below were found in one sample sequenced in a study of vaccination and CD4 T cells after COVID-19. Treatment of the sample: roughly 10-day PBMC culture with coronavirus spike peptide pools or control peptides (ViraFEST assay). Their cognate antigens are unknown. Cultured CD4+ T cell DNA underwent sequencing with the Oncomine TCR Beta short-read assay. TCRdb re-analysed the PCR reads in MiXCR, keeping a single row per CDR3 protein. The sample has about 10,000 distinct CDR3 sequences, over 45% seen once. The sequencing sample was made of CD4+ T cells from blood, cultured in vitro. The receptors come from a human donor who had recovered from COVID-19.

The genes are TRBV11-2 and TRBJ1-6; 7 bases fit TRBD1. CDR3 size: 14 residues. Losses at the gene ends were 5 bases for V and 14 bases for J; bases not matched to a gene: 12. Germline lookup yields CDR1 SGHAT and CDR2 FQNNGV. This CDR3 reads CASSLDRDTFTLHF. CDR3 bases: TGTGCCAGCAGCCTTGACAGGGACACCTTCACCCTCCACTTT.

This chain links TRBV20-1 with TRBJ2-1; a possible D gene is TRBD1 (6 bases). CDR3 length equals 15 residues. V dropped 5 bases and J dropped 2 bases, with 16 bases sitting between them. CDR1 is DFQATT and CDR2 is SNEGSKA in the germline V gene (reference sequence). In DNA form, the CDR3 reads TGCAGTGCTGGCCCACAGGGAGCAGCCTACAATGAGCAGTTCTTC. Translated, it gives CSAGPQGAAYNEQFF.

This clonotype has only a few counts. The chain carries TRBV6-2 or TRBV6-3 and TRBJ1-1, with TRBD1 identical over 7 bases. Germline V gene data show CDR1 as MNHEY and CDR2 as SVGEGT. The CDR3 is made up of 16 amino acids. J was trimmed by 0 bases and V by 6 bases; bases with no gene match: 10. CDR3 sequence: CASRRLIGQVNTEAFF. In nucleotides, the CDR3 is TGTGCCAGCAGGCGCCTTATAGGACAGGTGAACACTGAAGCTTTCTTT.

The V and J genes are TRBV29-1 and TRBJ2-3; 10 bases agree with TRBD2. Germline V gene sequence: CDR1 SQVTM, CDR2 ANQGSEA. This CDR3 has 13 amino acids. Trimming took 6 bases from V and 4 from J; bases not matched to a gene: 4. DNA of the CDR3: TGCAGCGTGAGCGGGAGGGCAGCAGATACGCAGTATTTT. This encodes CSVSGRAADTQYF.

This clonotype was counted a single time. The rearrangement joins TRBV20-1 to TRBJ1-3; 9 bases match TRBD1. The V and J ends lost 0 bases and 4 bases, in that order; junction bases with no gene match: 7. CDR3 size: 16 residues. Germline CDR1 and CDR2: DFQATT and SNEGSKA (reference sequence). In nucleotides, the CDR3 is TGCAGTGCTAGAGATCGGACAGGGGCCACGGGAAACACCATATATTTT. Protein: CSARDRTGATGNTIYF.

The CDR3 loop is CASSLPGQGGAYGYTF. In nucleotides, the CDR3 is TGTGCCAGCAGTCTCCCGGGACAGGGGGGTGCCTATGGCTACACCTTC. The chain carries TRBV28 and TRBJ1-2; TRBD1 aligns across 11 bases. Looked up from germline, CDR1 is MDHEN and CDR2 is SYDVKM. This CDR3 comprises 16 residues. The V gene end was trimmed by 5 bases and the J gene end by 4 bases; junction bases not matched to a gene: 9.

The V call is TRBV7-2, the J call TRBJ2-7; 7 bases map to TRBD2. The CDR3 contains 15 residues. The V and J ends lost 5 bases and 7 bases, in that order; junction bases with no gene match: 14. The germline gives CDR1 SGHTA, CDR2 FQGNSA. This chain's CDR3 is CASSLGLVGASEQYF. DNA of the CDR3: TGTGCCAGCAGCCTAGGACTAGTGGGAGCGAGTGAGCAGTACTTC.

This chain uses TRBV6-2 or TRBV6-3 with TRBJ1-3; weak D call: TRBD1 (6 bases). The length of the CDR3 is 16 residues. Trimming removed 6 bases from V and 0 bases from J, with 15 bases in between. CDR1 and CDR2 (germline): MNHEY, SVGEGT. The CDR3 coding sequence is TGTGCCAGCAGCTACCCTCGGGGGCACTCTGGAAACACCATATATTTT. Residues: CASSYPRGHSGNTIYF.

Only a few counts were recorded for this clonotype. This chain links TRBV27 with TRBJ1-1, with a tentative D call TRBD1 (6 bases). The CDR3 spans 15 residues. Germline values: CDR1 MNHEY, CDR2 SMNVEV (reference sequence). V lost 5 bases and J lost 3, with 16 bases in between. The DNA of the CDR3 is TGTGCCAGCAGTATAGGGCCCAGGGGATACACTGAAGCTTTCTTT. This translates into CASSIGPRGYTEAFF.

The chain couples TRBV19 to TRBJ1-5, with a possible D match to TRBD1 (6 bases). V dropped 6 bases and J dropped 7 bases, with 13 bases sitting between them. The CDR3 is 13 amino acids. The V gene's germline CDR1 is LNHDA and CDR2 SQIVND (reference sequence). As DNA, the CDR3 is TGTGCCAGTAGCCACAGGGAAGGGCAGCCCCAGCATTTT. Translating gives CASSHREGQPQHF. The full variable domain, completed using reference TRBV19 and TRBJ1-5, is DGGITQSPKYLFRKEGQNVTLSCEQNLNHDAMYWYRQDPGQGLRLIYYSQIVNDFQKGDIAEGYSVSREKKESFPLTVTSAQKNPTAFYLCASSHREGQPQHFGDGTRLSIL.

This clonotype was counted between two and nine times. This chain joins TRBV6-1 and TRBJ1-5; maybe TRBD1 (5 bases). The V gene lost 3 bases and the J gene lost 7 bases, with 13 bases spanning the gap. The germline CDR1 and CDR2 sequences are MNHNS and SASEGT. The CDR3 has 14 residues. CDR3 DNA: TGTGCCAGCAGTGATGGGGGGATAAGGCAGCCCCAGCATTTT. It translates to CASSDGGIRQPQHF.

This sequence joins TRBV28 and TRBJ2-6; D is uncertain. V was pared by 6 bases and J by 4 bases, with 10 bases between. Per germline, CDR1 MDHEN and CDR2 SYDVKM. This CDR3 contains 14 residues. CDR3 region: CASSLNPGANVLTF. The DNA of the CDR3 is TGTGCCAGCAGCCTAAACCCAGGGGCCAACGTCCTGACTTTC.

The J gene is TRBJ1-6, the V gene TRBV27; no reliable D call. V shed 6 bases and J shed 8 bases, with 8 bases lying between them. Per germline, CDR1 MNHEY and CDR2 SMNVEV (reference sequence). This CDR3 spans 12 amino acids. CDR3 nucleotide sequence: TGTGCCAGCAGCTCCGGTTATTCACCCCTCCACTTT. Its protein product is CASSSGYSPLHF.

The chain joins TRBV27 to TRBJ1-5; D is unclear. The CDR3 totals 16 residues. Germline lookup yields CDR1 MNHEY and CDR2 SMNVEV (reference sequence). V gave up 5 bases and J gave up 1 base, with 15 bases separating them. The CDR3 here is CASSPTNRGSNQPQHF. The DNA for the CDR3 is TGTGCCAGCAGTCCTACGAATCGCGGCAGCAATCAGCCCCAGCATTTT.

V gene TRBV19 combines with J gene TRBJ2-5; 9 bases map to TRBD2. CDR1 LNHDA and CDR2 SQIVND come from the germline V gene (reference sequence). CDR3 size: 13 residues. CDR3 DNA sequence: TGTGCGTCAGCGGGGGGCTTGGGAGAGACCCAGTACTTC. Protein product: CASAGGLGETQYF.

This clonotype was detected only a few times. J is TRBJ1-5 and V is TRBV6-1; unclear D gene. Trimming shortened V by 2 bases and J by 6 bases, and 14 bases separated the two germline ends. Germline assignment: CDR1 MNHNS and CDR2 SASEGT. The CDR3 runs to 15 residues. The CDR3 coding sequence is TGTGCCAGCAGTGAAATAGGCGTGGAGGGTCAGCCCCAGCATTTT. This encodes CASSEIGVEGQPQHF.

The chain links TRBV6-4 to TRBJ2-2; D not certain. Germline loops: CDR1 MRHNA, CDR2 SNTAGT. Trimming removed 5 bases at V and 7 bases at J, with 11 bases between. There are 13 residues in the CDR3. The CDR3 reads CASSPRVNGELFF. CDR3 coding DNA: TGTGCCAGCAGTCCTAGGGTTAACGGGGAGCTGTTTTTT.

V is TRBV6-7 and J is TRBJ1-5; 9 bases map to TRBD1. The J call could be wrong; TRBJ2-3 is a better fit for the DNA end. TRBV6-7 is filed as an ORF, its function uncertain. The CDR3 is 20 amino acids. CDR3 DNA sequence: TGTGCCAGCAGTTACTTTCCGGGACAGGGTTTTGGAACTGGCAATCAGCCCCAGTATTTT. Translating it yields CASSYFPGQGFGTGNQPQYF.

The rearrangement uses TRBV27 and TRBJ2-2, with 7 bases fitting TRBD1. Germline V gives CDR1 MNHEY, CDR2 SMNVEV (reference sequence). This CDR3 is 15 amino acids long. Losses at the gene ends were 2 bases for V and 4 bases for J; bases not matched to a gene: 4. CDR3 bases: TGTGCCAGCAGTTTAGGGCAGGGGGTCACCGGGGAGCTGTTTTTT. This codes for CASSLGQGVTGELFF.

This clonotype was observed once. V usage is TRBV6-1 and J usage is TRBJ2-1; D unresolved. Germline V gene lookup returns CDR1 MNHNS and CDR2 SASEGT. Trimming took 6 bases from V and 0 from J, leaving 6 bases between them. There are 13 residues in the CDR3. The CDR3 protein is CASRSDSYNEQFF. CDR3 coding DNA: TGTGCCAGCAGAAGTGACTCCTACAATGAGCAGTTCTTC.

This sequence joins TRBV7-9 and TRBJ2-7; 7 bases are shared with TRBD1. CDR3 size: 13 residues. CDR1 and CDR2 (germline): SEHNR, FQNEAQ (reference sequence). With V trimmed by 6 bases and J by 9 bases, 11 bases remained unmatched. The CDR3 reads CASSLSRTGAQYF. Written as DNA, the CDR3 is TGTGCCAGCAGTCTATCTCGGACAGGCGCGCAGTACTTC.

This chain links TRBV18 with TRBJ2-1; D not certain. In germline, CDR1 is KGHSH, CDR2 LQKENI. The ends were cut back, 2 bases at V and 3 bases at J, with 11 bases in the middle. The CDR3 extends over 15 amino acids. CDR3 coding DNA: TGTGCCAGCTCACCAATGGTAGAGATCTACAATGAGCAGTTCTTC. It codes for CASSPMVEIYNEQFF.

This CDR3 reads CASSPQVSTETQYF. The CDR3 bases are TGTGCCAGTAGTCCACAAGTTTCAACGGAGACCCAGTACTTC. The V gene is TRBV19, the J gene TRBJ2-5; D unclear. With 5 bases removed from V and 5 bases from J, the gap between germline ends came to 15 bases. The CDR3 extends over 14 amino acids. The V gene's germline CDR1 is LNHDA and CDR2 SQIVND (reference sequence).

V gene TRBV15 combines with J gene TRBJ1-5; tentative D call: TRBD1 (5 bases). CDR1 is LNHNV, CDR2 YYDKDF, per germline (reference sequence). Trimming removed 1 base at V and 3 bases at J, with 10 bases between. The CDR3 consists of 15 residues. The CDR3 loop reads CATSRGGGDNQPQHF. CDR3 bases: TGTGCCACCAGCAGAGGTGGGGGGGACAATCAGCCCCAGCATTTT.

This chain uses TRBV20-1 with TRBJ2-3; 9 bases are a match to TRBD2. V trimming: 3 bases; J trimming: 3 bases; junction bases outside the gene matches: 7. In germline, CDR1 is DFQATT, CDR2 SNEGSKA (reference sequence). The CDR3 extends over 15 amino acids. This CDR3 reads CSARLGSGGTDTQYF. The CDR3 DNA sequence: TGCAGTGCTAGGCTGGGTAGCGGGGGTACAGATACGCAGTATTTT.